The sequence of this T cell receptor beta chain was determined in a study of T cell changes during pregnancy in multiple sclerosis. Using immunoSEQ multiplex PCR, the repertoire was profiled, and TCRdb retains in-frame clones only, with some absent. The top ten hold 3.5% of the sample, which has about 28,000 clones, approximately 90% seen once. The sample consisted of CD4+ T cells from peripheral blood mononuclear cells, taken in the first trimester of pregnancy. The clonotype comes from a female donor in good health, enrolled as a control in a pregnancy study.

Written as DNA, the CDR3 is TGTGCCAGCAGCCAGTACGAGAATTCACCCCTCCACTTT. Translation gives CASSQYENSPLHF. This rearrangement joins TRBV14 to TRBJ1-6, with no clear D. The CDR3 sequence is 13 residues long. From germline, CDR1 is SGHDN and CDR2 FVKESK. V was clipped by 3 bases and J by 7 bases, with 7 bases between them.